Listed below are T cell receptor beta chains from one sample, sequenced in a study of cytomegalovirus exposure and HLA in healthy donors. TCRdb's table, derived via immunoSEQ multiplex PCR, lists solely in-frame clones and lacks some. The sample includes roughly 160,000 clones, around 84% of them seen just once. The sequencing input was PBMCs. The receptors here all came from a male donor in good health and CMV-seropositive. The CDR3 runs from the conserved cysteine through the conserved F or W. A D gene is named only where the DNA matches it firmly. Only part of the rows carry a size: once, few, many, or a class if the clone is expanded.

v_gene	d_gene	j_gene	abundance	CDR3aa	CDR3nt
TRBV7-2	NA	TRBJ1-5	NA	CASSFVGDQPQHF	TGTGCCAGCAGCTTTGTCGGAGATCAGCCCCAGCATTTT
TRBV5-6	NA	TRBJ2-7	NA	CASSGSWLSSYEQYF	TGTGCCAGCAGCGGTTCTTGGCTCTCGTCCTACGAGCAGTACTTC
TRBV30	TRBD1	TRBJ1-5	NA	CAWSGETGAQPQHF	TGTGCCTGGTCGGGTGAGACAGGGGCTCAGCCCCAGCATTTT
TRBV27	NA	TRBJ1-1	NA	CASSFTGNTEAFF	TGTGCCAGCAGTTTCACAGGGAACACTGAAGCTTTCTTT
TRBV5-1	NA	TRBJ2-2	once	CASRSGDSTGELFF	TGCGCCAGCAGGTCAGGGGATAGTACCGGGGAGCTGTTTTTT
TRBV9	TRBD2	TRBJ2-7	few	CASSLGGVAAVNEQYF	TGTGCCAGCAGCCTGGGGGGGGTAGCTGCTGTCAACGAGCAGTACTTC
TRBV6-5	NA	TRBJ1-2	NA	CASSYQYRDNYGYTF	TGTGCCAGCAGTTACCAGTATCGGGATAACTATGGCTACACCTTC
TRBV30	NA	TRBJ1-1	NA	CAWSVGESVEAFF	TGTGCCTGGAGTGTAGGGGAATCGGTTGAAGCTTTCTTT
TRBV6-5	NA	TRBJ2-7	NA	CASSYSRLLVGYEQYF	TGTGCCAGCAGTTACTCGAGACTCCTAGTCGGCTACGAGCAGTACTTC
TRBV25-1	NA	TRBJ2-6	NA	CASIKTGGGGANVLTF	TGTGCCAGCATTAAAACCGGGGGTGGTGGGGCCAACGTCCTGACTTTC
TRBV5-4	NA	TRBJ2-2	NA	CASSFYRVGNTGELFF	TGTGCCAGCAGCTTTTACAGGGTAGGGAACACCGGGGAGCTGTTTTTT
TRBV9	TRBD2	TRBJ2-3	once	CASSFRGEPTDTQYF	TGTGCCAGCAGCTTCCGGGGGGAACCCACAGATACGCAGTATTTT
TRBV5-1	NA	TRBJ2-3	NA	CASRWGEAQYF	TGCGCCAGCAGGTGGGGGGAGGCGCAGTATTTT
TRBV4-3	NA	TRBJ1-1	NA	CASSTLSGERRTEAFF	TGCGCCAGCAGCACCCTAAGCGGGGAAAGGAGGACTGAAGCTTTCTTT
TRBV6-1	NA	TRBJ1-2	NA	CASSEALAGTSYGYTF	TGTGCCAGCAGTGAAGCGTTAGCCGGGACAAGCTATGGCTACACCTTC
TRBV5-5	TRBD2	TRBJ2-5	NA	CASSLDPGGQETQYF	TGTGCCAGCAGCTTGGATCCGGGGGGACAAGAGACCCAGTACTTC
TRBV7-2	NA	TRBJ2-3	NA	CASSPQYKQAQYF	TGTGCCAGCAGCCCACAATACAAGCAGGCGCAGTATTTT
TRBV30	NA	TRBJ1-5	few	CAWSRWQGNQPQHF	TGTGCCTGGAGTCGGTGGCAGGGAAATCAGCCCCAGCATTTT